This TCR beta chain was identified during a study of T-cell reconstitution after alpha-beta-depleted transplantation in children. The CDR3 has 16 residues. Germline V lookup: CDR1 LGHNA, CDR2 YSLEER. Trimming pared 0 bases from V and 4 bases from J, leaving 15 bases between. This clonotype has only a few counts. TCRbeta library construction was performed incorporating unique molecular identifiers. TCRdb re-derived calls from the PCR reads in MiXCR, one entry per CDR3 protein. Of roughly 300,000 distinct CDR3 sequences listed, about a tenth were seen once; the top ten hold around 2.4%. The sequences come from PBMCs from the stem cell graft donor, collected from the stem cell graft. The TCR comes from a human donor who donated a stem cell graft to a child with acute lymphoblastic leukemia. The chain recombines TRBV4-3 with TRBJ2-5; D perhaps matches TRBD2 (6 bases). DNA for the CDR3: TGCGCCAGCAGCCAAGATCACGGGAGCCCTCCAGAGACCCAGTACTTC. It translates to CASSQDHGSPPETQYF.